This T cell receptor (beta chain) was sequenced in a study of OX40 agonist ivuxolimab in advanced cancers. Sequenced by immunoSEQ multiplex PCR; TCRdb stores in-frame clones only, minus some. Of 65,000 to 70,000 clones listed, 70% to 80% are singletons. CDR3 length: 16 amino acids. V gave up 0 bases and J gave up 5 bases, with 16 bases separating them. Germline assignment: CDR1 SGHDN and CDR2 FVKESK. The chain links TRBV14 to TRBJ2-5; tentatively, D is TRBD1 (6 bases). The clonotype was recovered from an adult with an advanced solid tumor such as melanoma, head and neck, liver or kidney cancer. The starting material was CD4+ or CD8+ T cells sorted from blood, obtained in a trial of the OX40 agonist ivuxolimab. The CDR3, as DNA: TGTGCCAGCAGCCAAGATTGGGGGCCGGGGCGGGAGACCCAGTACTTC. It codes for CASSQDWGPGRETQYF.